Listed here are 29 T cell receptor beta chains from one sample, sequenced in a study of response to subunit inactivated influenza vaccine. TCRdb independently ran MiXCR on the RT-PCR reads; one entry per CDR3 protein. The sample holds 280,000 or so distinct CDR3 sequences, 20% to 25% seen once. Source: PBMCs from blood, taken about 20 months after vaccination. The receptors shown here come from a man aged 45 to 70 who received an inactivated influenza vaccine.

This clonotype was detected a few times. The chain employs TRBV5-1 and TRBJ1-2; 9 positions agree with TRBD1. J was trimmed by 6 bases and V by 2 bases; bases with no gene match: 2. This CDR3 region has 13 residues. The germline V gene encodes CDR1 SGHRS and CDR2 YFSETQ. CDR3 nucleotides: TGCGCCAGCAGCTTACAGGGGGCGGATGGCTACACCTTC. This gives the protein CASSLQGADGYTF. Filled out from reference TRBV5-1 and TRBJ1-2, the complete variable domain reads KAGVTQTPRYLIKTRGQQVTLSCSPISGHRSVSWYQQTPGQGLQFLFEYFSETQRNKGNFPGRFSGRQFSNSRSEMNVSTLELGDSALYLCASSLQGADGYTFGSGTRLTVV.

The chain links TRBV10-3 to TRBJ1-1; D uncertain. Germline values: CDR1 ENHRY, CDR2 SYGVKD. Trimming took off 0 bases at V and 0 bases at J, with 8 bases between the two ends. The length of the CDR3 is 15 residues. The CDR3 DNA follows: TGTGCCATCAGTGAGTCGGTGGGAATGAACACTGAAGCTTTCTTT. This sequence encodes CAISESVGMNTEAFF.

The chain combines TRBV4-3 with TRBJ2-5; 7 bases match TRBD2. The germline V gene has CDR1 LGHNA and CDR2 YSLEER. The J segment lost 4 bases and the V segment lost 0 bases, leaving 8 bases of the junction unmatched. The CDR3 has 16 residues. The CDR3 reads CASSQELTSVPETQYF. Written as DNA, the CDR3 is TGCGCCAGCAGCCAAGAACTAACTAGCGTCCCAGAGACCCAGTACTTC.

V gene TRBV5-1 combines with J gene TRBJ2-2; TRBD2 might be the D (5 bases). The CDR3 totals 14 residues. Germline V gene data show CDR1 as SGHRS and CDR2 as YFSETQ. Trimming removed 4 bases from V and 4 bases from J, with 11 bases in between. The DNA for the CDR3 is TGCGCCAGCAGCGATAGCGAATTCACCGGGGAGCTGTTTTTT. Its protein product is CASSDSEFTGELFF. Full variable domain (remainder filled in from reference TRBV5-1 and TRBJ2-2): KAGVTQTPRYLIKTRGQQVTLSCSPISGHRSVSWYQQTPGQGLQFLFEYFSETQRNKGNFPGRFSGRQFSNSRSEMNVSTLELGDSALYLCASSDSEFTGELFFGEGSRLTVL.

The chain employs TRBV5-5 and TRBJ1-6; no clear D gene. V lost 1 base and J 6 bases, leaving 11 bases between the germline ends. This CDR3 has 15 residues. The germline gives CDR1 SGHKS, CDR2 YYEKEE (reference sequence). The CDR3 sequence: CASSLTGYSNSPLHF. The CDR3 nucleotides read TGTGCCAGCAGCTTGACGGGGTATAGTAATTCACCCCTCCACTTT.

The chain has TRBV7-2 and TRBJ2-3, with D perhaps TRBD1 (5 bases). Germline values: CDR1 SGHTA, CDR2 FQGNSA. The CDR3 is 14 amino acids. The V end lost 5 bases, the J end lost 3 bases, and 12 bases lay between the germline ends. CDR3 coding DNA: TGTGCCAGCAGCATGGGGCCTCTGACAGATACGCAGTATTTT. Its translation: CASSMGPLTDTQYF.

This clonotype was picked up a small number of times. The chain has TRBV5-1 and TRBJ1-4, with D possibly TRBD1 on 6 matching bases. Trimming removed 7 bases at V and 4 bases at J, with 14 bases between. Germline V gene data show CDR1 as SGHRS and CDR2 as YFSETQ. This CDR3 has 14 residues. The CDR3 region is CASGPGQNNEKLFF. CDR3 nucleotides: TGCGCCAGCGGCCCCGGACAGAATAATGAAAAACTGTTTTTT.

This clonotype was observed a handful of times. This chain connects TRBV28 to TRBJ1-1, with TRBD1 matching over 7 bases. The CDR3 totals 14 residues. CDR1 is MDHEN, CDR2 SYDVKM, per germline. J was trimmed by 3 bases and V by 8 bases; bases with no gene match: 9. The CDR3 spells CASLTPGGYTEAFF. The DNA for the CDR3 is TGTGCCAGCTTAACCCCAGGGGGTTACACTGAAGCTTTCTTT.

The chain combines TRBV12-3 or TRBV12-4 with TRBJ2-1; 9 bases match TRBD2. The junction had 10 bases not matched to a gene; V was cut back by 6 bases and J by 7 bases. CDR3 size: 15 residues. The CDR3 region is CASRAGGTSWNEQFF. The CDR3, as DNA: TGTGCCAGCAGGGCTGGCGGGACTAGCTGGAATGAGCAGTTCTTC.

This CDR3 is CSARDFHRDYYKDTQYF. DNA of the CDR3: TGCAGTGCTAGAGATTTCCACCGGGACTATTATAAAGATACGCAGTATTTT. This chain links TRBV20-1 with TRBJ2-3; 7 positions agree with TRBD2. Germline CDR1 is DFQATT and CDR2 is SNEGSKA (reference sequence). This CDR3 has 17 residues. V gave up 0 bases and J gave up 5 bases; unmatched junction bases: 14.

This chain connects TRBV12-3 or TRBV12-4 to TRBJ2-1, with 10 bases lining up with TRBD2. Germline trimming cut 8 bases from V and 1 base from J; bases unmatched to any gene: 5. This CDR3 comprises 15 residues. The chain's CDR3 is CASGTSGKSYNEQFF. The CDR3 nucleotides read TGTGCCAGCGGCACTAGCGGGAAGTCCTACAATGAGCAGTTCTTC.

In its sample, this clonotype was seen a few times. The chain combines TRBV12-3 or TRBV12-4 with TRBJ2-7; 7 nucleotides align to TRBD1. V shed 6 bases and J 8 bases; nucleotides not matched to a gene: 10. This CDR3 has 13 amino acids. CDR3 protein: CASSPLDRAQQYF. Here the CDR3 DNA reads TGTGCCAGCAGCCCACTCGACAGGGCTCAGCAGTACTTC.

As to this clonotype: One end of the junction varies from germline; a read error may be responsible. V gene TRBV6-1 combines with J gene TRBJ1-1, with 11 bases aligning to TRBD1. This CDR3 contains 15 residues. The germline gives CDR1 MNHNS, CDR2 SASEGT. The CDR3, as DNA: TGTGCCAGCAGGGGGACAGGGGGTCAGTACACTGCAGCTTTCTTT. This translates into CASRGTGGQYTAAFF.

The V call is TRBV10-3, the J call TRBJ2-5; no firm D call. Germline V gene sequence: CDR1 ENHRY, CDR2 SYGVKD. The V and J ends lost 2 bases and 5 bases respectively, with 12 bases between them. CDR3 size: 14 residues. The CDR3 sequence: CAISELSKGETQYF. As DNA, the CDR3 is TGTGCCATCAGTGAGCTCAGTAAAGGGGAGACCCAGTACTTC.

The CDR3 nucleotides read TGCGCCAGCAGCCAAGGCAGGCGCGATAATGAAAAACTGTTTTTT. Translated: CASSQGRRDNEKLFF. The genes are TRBV4-3 and TRBJ1-4; no definite D call. Germline loops: CDR1 LGHNA, CDR2 YSLEER. CDR3 length: 15 amino acids. V was clipped by 1 base and J by 4 bases, with 10 bases between them.

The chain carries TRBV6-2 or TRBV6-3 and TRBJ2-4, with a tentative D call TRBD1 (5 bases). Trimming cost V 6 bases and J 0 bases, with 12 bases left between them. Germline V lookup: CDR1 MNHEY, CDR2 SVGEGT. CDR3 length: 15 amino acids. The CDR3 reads CASSSDSLAKNIQYF. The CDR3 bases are TGTGCCAGCAGCTCAGACAGTCTAGCCAAAAACATTCAGTACTTC.

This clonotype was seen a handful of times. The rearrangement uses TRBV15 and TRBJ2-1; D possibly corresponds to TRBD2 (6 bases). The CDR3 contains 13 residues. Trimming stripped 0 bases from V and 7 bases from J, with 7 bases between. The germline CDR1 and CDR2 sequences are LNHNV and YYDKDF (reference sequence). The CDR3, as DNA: TGTGCCACCAGCAGAGAGCGGGGAAATGAGCAGTTCTTC. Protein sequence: CATSRERGNEQFF.

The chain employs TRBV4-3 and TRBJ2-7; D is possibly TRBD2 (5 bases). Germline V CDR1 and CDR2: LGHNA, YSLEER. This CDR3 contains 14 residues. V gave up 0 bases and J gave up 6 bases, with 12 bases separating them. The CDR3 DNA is TGCGCCAGCAGCCAAGATATCGGGGAAACCGAGCAGTACTTC. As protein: CASSQDIGETEQYF.

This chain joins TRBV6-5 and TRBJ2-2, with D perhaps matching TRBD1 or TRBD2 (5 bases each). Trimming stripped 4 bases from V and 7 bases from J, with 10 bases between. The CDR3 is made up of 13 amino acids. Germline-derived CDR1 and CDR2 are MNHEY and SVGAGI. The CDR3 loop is CASSSGTDGELFF. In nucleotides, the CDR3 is TGTGCCAGCAGTTCCGGGACGGACGGGGAGCTGTTTTTT.

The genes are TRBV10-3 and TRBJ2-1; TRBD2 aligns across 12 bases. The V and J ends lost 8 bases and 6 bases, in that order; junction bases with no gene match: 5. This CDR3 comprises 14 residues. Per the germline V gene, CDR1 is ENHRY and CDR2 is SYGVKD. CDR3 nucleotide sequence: TGTGCCATCGGGCTAGCGGGAGGGGTCAATGAGCAGTTCTTC. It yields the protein CAIGLAGGVNEQFF.

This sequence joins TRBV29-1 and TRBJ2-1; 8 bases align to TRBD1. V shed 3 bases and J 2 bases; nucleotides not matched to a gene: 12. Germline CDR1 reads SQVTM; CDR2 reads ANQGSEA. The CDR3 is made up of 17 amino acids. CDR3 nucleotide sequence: TGCAGCGTTGAGGGCGCTGTAGGACAGGGTGCCTACAATGAGCAGTTCTTC. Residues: CSVEGAVGQGAYNEQFF.

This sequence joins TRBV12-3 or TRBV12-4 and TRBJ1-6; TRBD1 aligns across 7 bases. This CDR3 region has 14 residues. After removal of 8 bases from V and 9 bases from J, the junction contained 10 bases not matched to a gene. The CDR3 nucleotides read TGTGCCAGCTCATACCGGCAGGGGGGTTCACCCCTCCACTTT. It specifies CASSYRQGGSPLHF.

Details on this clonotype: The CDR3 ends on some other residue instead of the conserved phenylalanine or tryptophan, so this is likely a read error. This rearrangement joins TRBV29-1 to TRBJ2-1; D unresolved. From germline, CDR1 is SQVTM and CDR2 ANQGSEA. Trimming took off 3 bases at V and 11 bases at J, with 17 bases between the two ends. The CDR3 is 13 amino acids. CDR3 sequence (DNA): TGCAGCGTTGAGCCGGCCCCTTGGGATAAGCAGTTCTAC. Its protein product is CSVEPAPWDKQFY.

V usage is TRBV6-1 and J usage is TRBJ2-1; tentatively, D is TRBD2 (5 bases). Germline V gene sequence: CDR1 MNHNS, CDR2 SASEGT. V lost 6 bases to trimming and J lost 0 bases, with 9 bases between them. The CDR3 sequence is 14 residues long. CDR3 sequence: CASRKAGSYNEQFF. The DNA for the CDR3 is TGTGCCAGCAGGAAGGCGGGCTCCTACAATGAGCAGTTCTTC.

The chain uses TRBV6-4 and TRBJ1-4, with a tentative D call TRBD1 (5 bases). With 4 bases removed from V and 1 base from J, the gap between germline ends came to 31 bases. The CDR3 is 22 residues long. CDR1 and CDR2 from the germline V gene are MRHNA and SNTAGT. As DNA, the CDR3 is TGTGCCAGCAGTGCCTCAGAGGGTACACCGTGGGACGTATTTGAAACTAATGAAAAACTGTTTTTT. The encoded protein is CASSASEGTPWDVFETNEKLFF.

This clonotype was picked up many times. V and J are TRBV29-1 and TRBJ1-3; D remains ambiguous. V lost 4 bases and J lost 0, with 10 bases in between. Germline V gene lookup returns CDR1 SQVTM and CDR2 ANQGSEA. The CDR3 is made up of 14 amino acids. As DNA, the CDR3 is TGCAGCGTTGCACCTCTTCTCTCTGGAAACACCATATATTTT. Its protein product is CSVAPLLSGNTIYF.

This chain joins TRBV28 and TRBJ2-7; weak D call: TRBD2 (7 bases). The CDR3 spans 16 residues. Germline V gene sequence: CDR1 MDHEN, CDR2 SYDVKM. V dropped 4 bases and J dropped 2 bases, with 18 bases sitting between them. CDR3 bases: TGTGCCAGCAGTTATTTCCCTGGGGGGGCCACCTACGAGCAGTACTTC. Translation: CASSYFPGGATYEQYF.

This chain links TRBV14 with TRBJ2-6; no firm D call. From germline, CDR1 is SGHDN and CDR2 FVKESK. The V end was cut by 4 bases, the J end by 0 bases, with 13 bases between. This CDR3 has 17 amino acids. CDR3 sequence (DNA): TGTGCCAGCAGCCGAGGCTCCCTAGACTCTGGGGCCAACGTCCTGACTTTC. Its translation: CASSRGSLDSGANVLTF.

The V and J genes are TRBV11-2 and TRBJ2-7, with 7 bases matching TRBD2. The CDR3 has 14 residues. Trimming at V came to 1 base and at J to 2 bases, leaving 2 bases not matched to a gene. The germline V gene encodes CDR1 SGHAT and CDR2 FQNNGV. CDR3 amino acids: CASSLGGLAYEQYF. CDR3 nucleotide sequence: TGTGCCAGCAGCTTAGGCGGACTAGCCTACGAGCAGTACTTC.